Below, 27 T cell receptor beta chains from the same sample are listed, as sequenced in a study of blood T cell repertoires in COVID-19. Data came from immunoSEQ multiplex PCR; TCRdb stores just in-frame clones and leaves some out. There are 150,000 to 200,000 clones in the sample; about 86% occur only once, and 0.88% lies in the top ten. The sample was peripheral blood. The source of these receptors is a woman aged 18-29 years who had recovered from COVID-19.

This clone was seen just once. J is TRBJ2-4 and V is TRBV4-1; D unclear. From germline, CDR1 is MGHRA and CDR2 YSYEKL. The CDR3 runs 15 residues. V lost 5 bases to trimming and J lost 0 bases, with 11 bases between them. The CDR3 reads CASSSRLLAKNIQYF. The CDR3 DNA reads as TGCGCCAGCAGCAGCAGGCTTCTAGCCAAAAACATTCAGTACTTC.

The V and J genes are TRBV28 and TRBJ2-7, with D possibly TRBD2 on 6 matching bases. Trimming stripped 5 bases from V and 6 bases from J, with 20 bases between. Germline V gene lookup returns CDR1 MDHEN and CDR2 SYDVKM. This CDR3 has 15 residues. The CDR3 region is CASSIRDSPAGEQYV. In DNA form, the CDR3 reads TGTGCCAGCAGTATCCGGGACTCCCCGGCCGGCGAGCAGTACGTC.

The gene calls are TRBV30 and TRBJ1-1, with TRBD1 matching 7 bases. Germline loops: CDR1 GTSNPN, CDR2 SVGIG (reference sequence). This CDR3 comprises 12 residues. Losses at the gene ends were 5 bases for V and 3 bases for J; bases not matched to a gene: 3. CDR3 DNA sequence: TGTGCCTGGGGACAGGAAGACACTGAAGCTTTCTTT. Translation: CAWGQEDTEAFF.

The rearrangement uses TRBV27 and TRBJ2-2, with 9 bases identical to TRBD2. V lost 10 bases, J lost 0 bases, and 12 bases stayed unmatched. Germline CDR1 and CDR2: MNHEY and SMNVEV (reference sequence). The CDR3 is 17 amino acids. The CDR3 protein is CANHRPSGTANTGELFF. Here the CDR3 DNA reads TGTGCCAACCATCGGCCTAGCGGGACTGCGAACACCGGGGAGCTGTTTTTT.

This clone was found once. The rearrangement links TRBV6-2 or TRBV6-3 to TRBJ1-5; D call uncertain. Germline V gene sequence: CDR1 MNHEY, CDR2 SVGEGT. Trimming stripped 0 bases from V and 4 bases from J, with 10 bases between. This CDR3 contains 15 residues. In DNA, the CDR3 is TGTGCCAGCAGTTACTCGAGGGTGAGAAATCAGCCCCAGCATTTT. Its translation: CASSYSRVRNQPQHF.

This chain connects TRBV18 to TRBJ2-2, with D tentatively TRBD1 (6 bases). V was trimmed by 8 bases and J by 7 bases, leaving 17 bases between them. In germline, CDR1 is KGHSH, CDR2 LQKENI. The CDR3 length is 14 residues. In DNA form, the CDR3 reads TGTGCCAGCCCAAGAAAAAACAGGGTCGGGGAGCTGTTTTTT. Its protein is CASPRKNRVGELFF.

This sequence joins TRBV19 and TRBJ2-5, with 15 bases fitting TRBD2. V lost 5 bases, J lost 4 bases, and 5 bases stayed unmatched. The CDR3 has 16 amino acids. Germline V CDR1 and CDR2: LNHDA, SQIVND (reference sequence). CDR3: CASSLWTSGGAETQYF. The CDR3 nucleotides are TGTGCCAGTAGTTTGTGGACTAGCGGGGGGGCAGAGACCCAGTACTTC.

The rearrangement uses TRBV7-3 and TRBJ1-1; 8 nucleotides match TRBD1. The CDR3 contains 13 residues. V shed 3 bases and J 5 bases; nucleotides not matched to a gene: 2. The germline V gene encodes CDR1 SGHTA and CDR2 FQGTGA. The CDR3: CASSLDRATEAFF. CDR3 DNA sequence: TGTGCCAGCAGCTTGGACAGGGCAACTGAAGCTTTCTTT.

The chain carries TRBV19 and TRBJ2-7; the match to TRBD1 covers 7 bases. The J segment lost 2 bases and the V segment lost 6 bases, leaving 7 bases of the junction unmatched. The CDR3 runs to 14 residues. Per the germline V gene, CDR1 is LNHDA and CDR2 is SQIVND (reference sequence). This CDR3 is CASRDTGTAYEQYF. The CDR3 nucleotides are TGTGCCAGTAGAGACACCGGGACAGCCTACGAGCAGTACTTC.

CDR3: CASSEAFRDKGGYTF. CDR3 bases: TGTGCCAGCAGCGAAGCATTCAGGGATAAGGGTGGCTACACCTTC. The chain employs TRBV11-2 and TRBJ1-2; tentative D call: TRBD1 (5 bases). Trimming stripped 5 bases from V and 7 bases from J, with 20 bases between. The CDR3 length is 15 residues. CDR1 and CDR2 (germline): SGHAT, FQNNGV.

The CDR3 sequence is CASSMGAAVAYEQYV. The CDR3 DNA sequence: TGTGCCAGCAGTATGGGAGCGGCGGTCGCCTACGAGCAGTACGTC. This sequence joins TRBV28 and TRBJ2-7; tentative D call: TRBD2 (5 bases). This CDR3 comprises 15 residues. Trimming pared 5 bases from V and 2 bases from J, leaving 16 bases between. Per germline, CDR1 MDHEN and CDR2 SYDVKM.

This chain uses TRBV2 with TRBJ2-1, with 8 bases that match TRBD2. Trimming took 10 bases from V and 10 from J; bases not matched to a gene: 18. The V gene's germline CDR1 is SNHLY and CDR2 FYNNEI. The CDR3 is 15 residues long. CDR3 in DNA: TGTGCCACCCAAAGAGGGTCTAGCGGGCCAGACGAGCAGTTCTTC. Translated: CATQRGSSGPDEQFF.

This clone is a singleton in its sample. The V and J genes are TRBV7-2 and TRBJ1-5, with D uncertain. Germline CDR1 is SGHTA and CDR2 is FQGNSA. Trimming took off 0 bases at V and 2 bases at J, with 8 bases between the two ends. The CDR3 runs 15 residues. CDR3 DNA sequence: TGTGCCAGCAGCTTAGCGTTAGCAGGCAATCAGCCCCAGCATTTT. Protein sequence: CASSLALAGNQPQHF.

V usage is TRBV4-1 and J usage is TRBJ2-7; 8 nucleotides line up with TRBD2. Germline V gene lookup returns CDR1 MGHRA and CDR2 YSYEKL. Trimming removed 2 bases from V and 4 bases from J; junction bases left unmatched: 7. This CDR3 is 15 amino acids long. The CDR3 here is CASSQSPTSGYEQYF. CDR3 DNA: TGCGCCAGCAGCCAATCCCCAACTAGCGGTTACGAGCAGTACTTC.

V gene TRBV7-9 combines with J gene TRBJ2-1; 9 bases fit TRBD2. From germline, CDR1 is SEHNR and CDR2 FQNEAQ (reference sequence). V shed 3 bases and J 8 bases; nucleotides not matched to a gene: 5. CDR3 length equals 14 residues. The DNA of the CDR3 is TGTGCCAGCAGCTTGTTAGGCGGGAGGGATGAGCAGTTCTTC. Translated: CASSLLGGRDEQFF. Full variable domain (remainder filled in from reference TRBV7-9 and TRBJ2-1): DTGVSQNPRHKITKRGQNVTFRCDPISEHNRLYWYRQTLGQGPEFLTYFQNEAQLEKSRLLSDRFSAERPKGSFSTLEIQRTEQGDSAMYLCASSLLGGRDEQFFGPGTRLTVL.

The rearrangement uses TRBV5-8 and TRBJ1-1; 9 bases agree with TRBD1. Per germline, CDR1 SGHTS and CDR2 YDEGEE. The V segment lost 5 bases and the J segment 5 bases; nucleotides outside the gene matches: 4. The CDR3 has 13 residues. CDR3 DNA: TGTGCCAGCAGGATTGACAGGGGGACTGAAGCTTTCTTT. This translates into CASRIDRGTEAFF.

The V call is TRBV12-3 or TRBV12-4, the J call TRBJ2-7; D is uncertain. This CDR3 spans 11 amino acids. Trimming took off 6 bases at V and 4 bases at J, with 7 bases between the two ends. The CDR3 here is CASSQRYEQYF. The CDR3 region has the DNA TGTGCCAGCAGCCAGAGGTACGAGCAGTACTTC.

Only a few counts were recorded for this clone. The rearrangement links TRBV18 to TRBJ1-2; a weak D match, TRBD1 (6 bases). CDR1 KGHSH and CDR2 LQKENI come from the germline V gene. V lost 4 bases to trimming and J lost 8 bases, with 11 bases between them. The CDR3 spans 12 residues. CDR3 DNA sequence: TGTGCCAGCTCACGGCGGGGGCAGGGCTACACCTTC. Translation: CASSRRGQGYTF.

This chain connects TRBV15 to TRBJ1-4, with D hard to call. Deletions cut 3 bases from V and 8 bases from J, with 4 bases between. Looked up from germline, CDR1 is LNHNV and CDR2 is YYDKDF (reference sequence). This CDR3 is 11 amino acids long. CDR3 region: CATSSLEKLFF. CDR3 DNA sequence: TGTGCCACCAGCAGTCTAGAAAAACTGTTTTTT.

The CDR3 region is CASSSLGSANTEAFF. The DNA of the CDR3 is TGTGCCAGCAGTTCCCTCGGGAGCGCGAACACTGAAGCTTTCTTT. This chain links TRBV27 with TRBJ1-1; no firm D call. The CDR3 totals 15 residues. Germline CDR1 and CDR2: MNHEY and SMNVEV (reference sequence). Trimming shortened V by 4 bases and J by 1 base, and 13 bases separated the two germline ends.

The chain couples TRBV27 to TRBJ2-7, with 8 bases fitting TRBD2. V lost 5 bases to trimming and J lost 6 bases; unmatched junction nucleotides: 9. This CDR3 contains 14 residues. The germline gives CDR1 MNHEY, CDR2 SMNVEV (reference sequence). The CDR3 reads CASSHSGGAGEQYV. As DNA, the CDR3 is TGTGCCAGCAGTCATTCGGGAGGGGCGGGCGAGCAGTACGTC.

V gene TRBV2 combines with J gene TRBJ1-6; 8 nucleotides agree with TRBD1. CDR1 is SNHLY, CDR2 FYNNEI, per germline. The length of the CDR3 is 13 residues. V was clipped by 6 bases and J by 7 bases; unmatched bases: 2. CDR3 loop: CASRTGANSPLHF. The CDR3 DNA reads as TGTGCCAGCAGGACAGGGGCCAATTCACCCCTCCACTTT.

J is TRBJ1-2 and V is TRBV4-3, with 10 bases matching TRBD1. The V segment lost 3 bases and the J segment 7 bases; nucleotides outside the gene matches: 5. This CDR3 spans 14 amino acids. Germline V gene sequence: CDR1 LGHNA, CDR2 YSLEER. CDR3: CASSQRQGALGYTF. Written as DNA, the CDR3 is TGCGCCAGCAGCCAGCGACAGGGGGCTCTTGGCTACACCTTC.

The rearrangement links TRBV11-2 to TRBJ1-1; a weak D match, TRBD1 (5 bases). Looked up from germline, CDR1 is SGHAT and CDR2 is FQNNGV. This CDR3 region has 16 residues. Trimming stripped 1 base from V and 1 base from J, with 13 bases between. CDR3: CASSLGSRGQNTEAFF. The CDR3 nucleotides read TGTGCCAGCAGCTTAGGGTCGCGGGGCCAGAACACTGAAGCTTTCTTT.

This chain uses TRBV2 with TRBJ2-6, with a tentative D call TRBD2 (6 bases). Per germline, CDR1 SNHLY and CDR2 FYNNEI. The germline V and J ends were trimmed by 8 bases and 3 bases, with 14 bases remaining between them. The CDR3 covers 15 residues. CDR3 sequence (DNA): TGTGCCAGCCGAACGGGGAGGTTTGGGGCCAACGTCCTGACTTTC. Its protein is CASRTGRFGANVLTF. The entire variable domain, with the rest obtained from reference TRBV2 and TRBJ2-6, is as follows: EPEVTQTPSHQVTQMGQEVILRCVPISNHLYFYWYRQILGQKVEFLVSFYNNEISEKSEIFDDQFSVERPDGSNFTLKIRSTKLEDSAMYFCASRTGRFGANVLTFGAGSRLTVL.

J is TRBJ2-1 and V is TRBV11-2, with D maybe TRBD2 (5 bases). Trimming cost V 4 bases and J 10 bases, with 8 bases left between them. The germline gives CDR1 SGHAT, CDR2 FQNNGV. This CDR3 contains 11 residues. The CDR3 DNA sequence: TGTGCCAGCAGCTCCCTAGCAGAGCAGTTCTTC. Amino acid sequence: CASSSLAEQFF.

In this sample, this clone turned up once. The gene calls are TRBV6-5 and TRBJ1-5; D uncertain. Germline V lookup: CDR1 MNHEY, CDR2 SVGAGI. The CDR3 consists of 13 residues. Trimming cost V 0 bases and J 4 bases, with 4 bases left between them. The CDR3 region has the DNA TGTGCCAGCAGTTACTCGAGGAATCAGCCCCAGCATTTT. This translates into CASSYSRNQPQHF.